This T cell receptor beta chain emerged from a study of T cell changes during pregnancy in multiple sclerosis. CDR1 and CDR2 from the germline V gene are GTSNPN and SVGIG (reference sequence). J gave up 3 bases and V 1 base, and 3 bases lay outside the gene matches. This CDR3 spans 14 amino acids. Generated by immunoSEQ multiplex PCR, the TCRdb table keeps only in-frame clones and is missing some. Seen here are approximately 44,000 clones, 85% to 90% observed once, and the top ten hold under 0.7%. This rearrangement joins TRBV30 to TRBJ1-5; 7 bases line up with TRBD1. Source: CD4+ T cells from peripheral blood mononuclear cells, taken in the first trimester of pregnancy. This TCR was sampled from a female donor with multiple sclerosis, enrolled in a pregnancy study. The CDR3 region is CAWSAGTVNQPQHF. The DNA of the CDR3 is TGTGCCTGGAGTGCCGGGACAGTCAATCAGCCCCAGCATTTT.